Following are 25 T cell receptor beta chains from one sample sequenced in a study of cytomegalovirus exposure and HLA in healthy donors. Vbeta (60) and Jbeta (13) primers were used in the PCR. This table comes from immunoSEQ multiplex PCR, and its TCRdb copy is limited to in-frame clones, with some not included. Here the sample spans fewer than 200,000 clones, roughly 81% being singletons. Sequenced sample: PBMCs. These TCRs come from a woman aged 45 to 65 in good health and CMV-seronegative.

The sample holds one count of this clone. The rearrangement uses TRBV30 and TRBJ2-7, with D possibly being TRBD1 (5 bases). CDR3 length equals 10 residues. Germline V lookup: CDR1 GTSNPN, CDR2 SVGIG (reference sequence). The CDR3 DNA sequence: TGTGCTCAAGGGGTCTACGAGCAGTACTTC. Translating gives CAQGVYEQYF.

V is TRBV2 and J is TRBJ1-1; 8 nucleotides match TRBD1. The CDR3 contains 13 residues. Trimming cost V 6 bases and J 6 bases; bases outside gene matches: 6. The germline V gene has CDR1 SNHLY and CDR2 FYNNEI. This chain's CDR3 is CASSGQGGAEAFF. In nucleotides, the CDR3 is TGTGCCAGCAGCGGACAGGGTGGAGCTGAAGCTTTCTTT.

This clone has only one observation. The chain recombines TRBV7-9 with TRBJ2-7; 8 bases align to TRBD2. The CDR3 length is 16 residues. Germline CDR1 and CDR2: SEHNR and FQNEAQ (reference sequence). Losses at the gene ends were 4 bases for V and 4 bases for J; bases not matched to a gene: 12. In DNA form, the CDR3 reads TGTGCCAGCAGCTCCCCACAGCGGGAGAGCGGGTACGAGCAGTACTTC. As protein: CASSSPQRESGYEQYF.

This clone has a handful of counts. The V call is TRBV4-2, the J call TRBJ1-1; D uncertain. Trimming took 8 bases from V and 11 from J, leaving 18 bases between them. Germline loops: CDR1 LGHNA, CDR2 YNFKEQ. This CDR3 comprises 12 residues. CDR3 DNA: TGTGCCAGCGCCTGGGTGTCGGGTCGGGCTTTCTTT. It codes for CASAWVSGRAFF.

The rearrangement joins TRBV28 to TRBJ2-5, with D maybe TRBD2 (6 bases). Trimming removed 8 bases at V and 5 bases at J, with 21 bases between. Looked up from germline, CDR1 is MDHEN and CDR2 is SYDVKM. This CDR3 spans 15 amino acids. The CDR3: CASRGKGLPGETQYF. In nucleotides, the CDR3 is TGTGCCAGCCGGGGGAAGGGACTCCCTGGGGAGACCCAGTACTTC. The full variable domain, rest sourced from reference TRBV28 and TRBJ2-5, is DVKVTQSSRYLVKRTGEKVFLECVQDMDHENMFWYRQDPGLGLRLIYFSYDVKMKEKGDIPEGYSVSREKKERFSLILESASTNQTSMYLCASRGKGLPGETQYFGPGTRLLVL.

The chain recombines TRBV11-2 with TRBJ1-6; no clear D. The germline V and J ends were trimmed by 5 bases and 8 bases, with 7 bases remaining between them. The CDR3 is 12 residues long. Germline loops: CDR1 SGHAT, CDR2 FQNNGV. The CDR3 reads CASSPGDSPLHF. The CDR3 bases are TGTGCCAGCAGCCCCGGGGATTCACCCCTCCACTTT.

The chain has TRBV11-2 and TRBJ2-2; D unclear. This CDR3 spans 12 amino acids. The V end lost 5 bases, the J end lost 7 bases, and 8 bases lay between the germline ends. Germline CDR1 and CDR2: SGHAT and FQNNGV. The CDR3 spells CASSPTVGELFF. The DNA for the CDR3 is TGTGCCAGCAGCCCTACGGTCGGGGAGCTGTTTTTT.

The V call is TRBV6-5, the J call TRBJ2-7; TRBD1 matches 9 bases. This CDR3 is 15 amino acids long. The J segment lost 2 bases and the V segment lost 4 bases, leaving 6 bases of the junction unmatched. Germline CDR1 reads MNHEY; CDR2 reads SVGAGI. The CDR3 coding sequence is TGTGCCAGCAGTTCAGCCGGGACAGGGCCCTACGAGCAGTACTTC. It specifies CASSSAGTGPYEQYF.

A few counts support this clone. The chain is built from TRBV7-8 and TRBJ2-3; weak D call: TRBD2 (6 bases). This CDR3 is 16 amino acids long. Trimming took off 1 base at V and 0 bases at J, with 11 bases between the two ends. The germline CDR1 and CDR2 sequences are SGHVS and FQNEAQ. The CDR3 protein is CASSLVSGESTDTQYF. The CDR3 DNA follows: TGTGCCAGCAGCTTAGTATCGGGGGAGAGCACAGATACGCAGTATTTT.

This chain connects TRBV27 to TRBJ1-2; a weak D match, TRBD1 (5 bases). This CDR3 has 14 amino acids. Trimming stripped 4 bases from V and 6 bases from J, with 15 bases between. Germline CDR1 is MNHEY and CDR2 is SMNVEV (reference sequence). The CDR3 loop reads CASSWGGKADGYTF. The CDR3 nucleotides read TGTGCCAGCAGTTGGGGGGGTAAGGCCGATGGCTACACCTTC.

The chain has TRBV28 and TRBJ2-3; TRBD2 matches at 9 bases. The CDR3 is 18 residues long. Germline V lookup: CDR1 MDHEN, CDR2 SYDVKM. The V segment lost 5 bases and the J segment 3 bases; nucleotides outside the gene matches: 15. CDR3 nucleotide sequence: TGTGCCAGCAGTCCCTACGGGGTAGCGGGAGAACCTACAGATACGCAGTATTTT. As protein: CASSPYGVAGEPTDTQYF.

Written as DNA, the CDR3 is TGCGCCAGCAGAAGGATCCTTGCGGGGCACGGGGGCTATGGCTACACCTTC. Amino acids: CASRRILAGHGGYGYTF. V and J are TRBV5-1 and TRBJ1-2; possibly TRBD1 for D (5 bases). Per the germline V gene, CDR1 is SGHRS and CDR2 is YFSETQ. The CDR3 is 17 residues long. Trimming removed 5 bases from V and 4 bases from J, with 24 bases in between.

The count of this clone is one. The DNA of the CDR3 is TGTGCCAGCAGCCCGGGACAGGGAAATTCACCCCTCCACTTT. Translation gives CASSPGQGNSPLHF. The rearrangement uses TRBV7-9 and TRBJ1-6, with 9 bases matching TRBD1. The CDR3 runs 14 residues. The ends lost 5 bases at V and 7 bases at J; junction bases unmatched: 3. Germline V gene data show CDR1 as SEHNR and CDR2 as FQNEAQ (reference sequence).

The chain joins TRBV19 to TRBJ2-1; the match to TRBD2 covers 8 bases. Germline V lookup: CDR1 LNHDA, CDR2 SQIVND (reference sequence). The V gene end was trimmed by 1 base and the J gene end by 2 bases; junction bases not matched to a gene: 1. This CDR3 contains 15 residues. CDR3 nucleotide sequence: TGTGCCAGTAGTATAGCGGGGGGGCCCTACAATGAGCAGTTCTTC. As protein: CASSIAGGPYNEQFF.

CDR3 amino acids: CATSRGQRGSGYTF. CDR3 in DNA: TGTGCCACCAGCAGGGGACAGAGGGGTAGTGGCTACACCTTC. The chain uses TRBV15 and TRBJ1-2, with 7 bases identical to TRBD1. CDR1 is LNHNV, CDR2 YYDKDF, per germline (reference sequence). The CDR3 has 14 amino acids. V trimming: 3 bases; J trimming: 7 bases; junction bases outside the gene matches: 8. Full variable domain (remainder filled in from reference TRBV15 and TRBJ1-2): DAMVIQNPRYQVTQFGKPVTLSCSQTLNHNVMYWYQQKSSQAPKLLFHYYDKDFNNEADTPDNFQSRRPNTSFCFLDIRSPGLGDTAMYLCATSRGQRGSGYTFGSGTRLTVV.

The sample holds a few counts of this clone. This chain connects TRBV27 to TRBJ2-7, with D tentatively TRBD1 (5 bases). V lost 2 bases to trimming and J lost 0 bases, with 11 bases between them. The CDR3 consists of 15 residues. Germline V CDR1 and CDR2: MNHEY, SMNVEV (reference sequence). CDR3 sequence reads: CASSLRQGRSYEQYF. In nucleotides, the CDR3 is TGTGCCAGCAGTTTAAGGCAGGGTCGCTCCTACGAGCAGTACTTC.

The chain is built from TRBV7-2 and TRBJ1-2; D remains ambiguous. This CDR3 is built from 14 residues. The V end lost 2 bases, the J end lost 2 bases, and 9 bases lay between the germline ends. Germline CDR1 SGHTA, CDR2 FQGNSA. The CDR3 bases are TGTGCCAGCAGCTTATCAGGCACCAACTATGGCTACACCTTC. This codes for CASSLSGTNYGYTF.

The CDR3 is CASSPSPGTGEGYTF. CDR3 DNA: TGTGCCAGCAGCCCATCACCCGGGACAGGGGAGGGCTACACCTTC. This chain links TRBV11-2 with TRBJ1-2; TRBD1 agrees at 10 bases. The CDR3 has 15 residues. With 5 bases clipped from V and 8 bases from J, the junction kept 11 bases outside the gene matches. Per germline, CDR1 SGHAT and CDR2 FQNNGV.

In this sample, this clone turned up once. The CDR3 DNA is TGCAGCGTTGAAGACCCTGACAGACCCACCCGCGAGCAGTACTTC. This gives the protein CSVEDPDRPTREQYF. V and J are TRBV29-1 and TRBJ2-7; the D gene is possibly TRBD1 (5 bases). V was cut by 0 bases and J by 6 bases, with 18 bases left in between. The germline V gene encodes CDR1 SQVTM and CDR2 ANQGSEA. CDR3 length: 15 residues.

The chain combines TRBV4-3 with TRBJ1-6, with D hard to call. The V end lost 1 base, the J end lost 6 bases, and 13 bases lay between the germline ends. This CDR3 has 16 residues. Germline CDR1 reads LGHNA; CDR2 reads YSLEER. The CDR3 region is CASSQAAGFANSPLHF. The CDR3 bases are TGCGCCAGCAGCCAAGCGGCGGGTTTCGCTAATTCACCCCTCCACTTT.

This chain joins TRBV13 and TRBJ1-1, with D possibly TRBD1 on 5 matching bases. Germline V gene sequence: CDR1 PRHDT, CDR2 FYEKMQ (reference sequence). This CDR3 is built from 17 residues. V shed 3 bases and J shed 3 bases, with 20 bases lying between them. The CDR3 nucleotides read TGTGCCAGCAGCTTGGGCCGACAGCTTCAAGGGGACACTGAAGCTTTCTTT. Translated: CASSLGRQLQGDTEAFF.

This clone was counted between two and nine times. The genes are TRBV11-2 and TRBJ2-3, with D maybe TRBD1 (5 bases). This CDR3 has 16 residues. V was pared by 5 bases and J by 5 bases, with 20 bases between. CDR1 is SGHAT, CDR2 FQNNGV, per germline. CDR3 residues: CASSRRVAAARDTQYF. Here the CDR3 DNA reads TGTGCCAGCAGCCGCAGGGTAGCCGCTGCACGAGATACGCAGTATTTT.

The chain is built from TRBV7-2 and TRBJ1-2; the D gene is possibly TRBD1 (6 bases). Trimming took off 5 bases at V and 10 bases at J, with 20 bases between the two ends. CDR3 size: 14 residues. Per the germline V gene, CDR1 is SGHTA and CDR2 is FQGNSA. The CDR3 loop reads CASSTAGTPDYYTF. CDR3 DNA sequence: TGTGCCAGCAGCACCGCCGGGACACCAGACTACTACACCTTC.

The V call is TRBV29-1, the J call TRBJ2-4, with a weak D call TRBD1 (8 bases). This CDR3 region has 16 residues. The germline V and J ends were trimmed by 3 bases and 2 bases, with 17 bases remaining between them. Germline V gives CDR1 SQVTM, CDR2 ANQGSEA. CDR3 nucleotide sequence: TGCAGCGTTGAGAAAGGACAGGGAGGGACCAAAAACATTCAGTACTTC. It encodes CSVEKGQGGTKNIQYF.

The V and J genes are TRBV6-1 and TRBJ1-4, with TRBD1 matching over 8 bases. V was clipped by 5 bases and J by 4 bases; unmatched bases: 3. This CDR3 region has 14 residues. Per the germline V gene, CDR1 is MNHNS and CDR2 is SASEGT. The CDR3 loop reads CASSSRGLNEKLFF. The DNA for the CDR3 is TGTGCCAGCAGTTCCAGGGGGCTTAATGAAAAACTGTTTTTT.